This TCR beta chain was retrieved from a study of radiotherapy plus CTLA-4 blockade in lung cancer (dated by TCRdb to about 2018). A note on the overall study: Among enrolled patients, about 17% had an objective response and 31% reached disease control. What the authors observed across the whole study: After treatment with radiotherapy and ipilimumab, TCR clones that originated in tumors expanded in peripheral blood. The strongest predictors of response, as reported, were early dynamic changes in blood T cell clones along with a rise in serum interferon-beta after radiation.

This clone was observed once. Its antigen target is currently unknown. Base qualities are not provided; no much larger clone lies one nucleotide away. Receptor amplification or capture employed the immunoSEQ multiplex PCR assay. TCRdb mirrors the immuneACCESS table, restricted to in-frame sequences. Some clones are absent from its copies; in checked studies, under half trace to an unresolved V gene, and the reason for the others is unknown. This sample lists 80,000 or so clones; 60% to 85% were detected once. The ten largest clonotypes hold 4% of the sample. CDR3 length: 13 amino acids, cysteine to phenylalanine. Only CDR3 DNA remains: 39 bases, in frame from the first base. CDR1 and CDR2, looked up from the germline V gene (reference sequence), are LNHDA and SQIVND. Trimming removed 6 bases from V and 3 bases from J; the gene matches leave 3 bases unexplained. The study evaluated CTLA-4 blockade (ipilimumab) given together with focal radiation therapy in patients who had chemo-refractory metastatic non-small-cell lung cancer.

The sample here was peripheral blood, taken from a patient treated with radiotherapy plus ipilimumab. The clonotype was recovered from a human donor with non-small cell lung cancer who had a partial response to radiotherapy plus ipilimumab. Some clones in this sample may be carry-over from other donors' samples. The chain couples TRBV19 to TRBJ1-1; 8 central bases correspond to TRBD1. The nucleotide sequence reads as follows: TGTGCCAGTAGGACGGACAGGGACACTGAAGCTTTCTTT. Its translation is CASRTDRDTEAFF.